This TCR beta chain stems from a study of blood T cell repertoires in COVID-19. Whole-study context: Some COVID-19 samples were acute and others convalescent; all came from the United States, Italy and Spain. The cDNA or gDNA used as material had been derived from T cells, B-cell-depleted T cells, or PBMCs.

The germline gives CDR1 KGHDR, CDR2 SFDVKD. V lost 4 bases to trimming and J lost 0 bases, with 9 bases between them. CDR3 size: 14 residues. The sample holds one count of this clone. Original data processing: The authors estimated nucleated cell counts from reference gene primer amplification. Sequencing was performed with immunoSEQ multiplex PCR; in TCRdb, only in-frame clones are kept and a portion is missing. Clonal size and the V and J genes are those of that table, whereas D and trimming came from the DNA. The sample holds 300,000 to 450,000 clones, less than 85% seen once. The chain uses TRBV24-1 and TRBJ2-7; TRBD1 is a possible D gene (5 bases). The clonotype comes from a woman aged 18-35 years with acute or convalescent COVID-19. Sequencing was done on a sample of peripheral blood. CDR3 region: CATSEARDSYEQYF. CDR3 DNA sequence: TGTGCCACCAGTGAGGCCAGGGACTCCTACGAGCAGTACTTC.